In its sample, the clone carrying this TCR beta chain was seen many times. Its matching antigen is unknown. Construction of TCR beta libraries was performed using quantitative 5'-RACE with molecular barcodes. TCRdb re-analysed the 5' RACE reads in MiXCR, keeping a single row per CDR3 protein. This table holds a few hundred thousand distinct CDR3 sequences, under 30% found once. Per germline, CDR1 DFQATT and CDR2 SNEGSKA (reference sequence). The germline V and J ends were trimmed by 0 bases and 5 bases, with 15 bases remaining between them. This CDR3 spans 15 amino acids. This specimen comes from a study of CD8 T cells in ankylosing spondylitis. Study results and limitations: Clones tied to disease were said to be significantly enriched in matched ankylosing spondylitis synovial fluid.

Material: blood, either unsorted or a sorted T cell fraction (not recorded which). This receptor was taken from a male donor with ankylosing spondylitis or in good health (not recorded which). The genes are TRBV20-1 and TRBJ2-3; tentatively, D is TRBD1 or TRBD2 (5 bases each). CDR3 amino acids: CSARDRLGRVDTQYF. For the CDR3, the DNA is TGCAGTGCTAGAGATCGACTGGGACGGGTAGATACGCAGTATTTT.